This T cell receptor beta chain was observed in a study of blood T cell repertoires in COVID-19. Germline CDR1 MDHEN, CDR2 SYDVKM. The CDR3 extends over 14 amino acids. Trimming stripped 1 base from V and 3 bases from J, with 9 bases between. TCRdb's copy holds only in-frame clones and misses some; the assay was immunoSEQ multiplex PCR. The repertoire holds approximately 260,000 clones, with less than 90% as singletons. Sequencing input: peripheral blood. This chain joins TRBV28 and TRBJ1-1; D is possibly TRBD1 (5 bases). This clonotype originated in a man between 60 and 70 years old who had recovered from COVID-19. The CDR3 reads CASSLLGGDTEAFF. DNA of the CDR3: TGTGCCAGCAGTTTATTGGGAGGGGACACTGAAGCTTTCTTT.